This TCR beta chain was sequenced for a study of blood T cells in healthy people across ages. Healthy Russian Caucasian donors spanned ages 6 to 90 years. This clonotype has ten or more counts. What it recognizes is unknown. Broader study findings: Observed TCR beta diversity per million T cells went down as age went up. This fall followed a roughly linear course with age. Since the PBMCs were unsorted, naive and antigen-experienced cells could not be conclusively compared.

PCR was performed a second time for roughly 7 to 11 cycles using a sample-barcoded 5' primer and a J-beta primer mix. All cDNA molecules were each tagged by a template-switch adaptor with 12 random nucleotides. One entry per CDR3 protein, called by TCRdb with MiXCR from the 5' RACE reads. The data contain some 1.8 million distinct CDR3 sequences, more than 35% of them singletons. With 5 bases clipped from V and 4 bases from J, the junction kept 7 bases outside the gene matches. Germline V gene data show CDR1 as SGHAT and CDR2 as FQNNGV. The CDR3 totals 16 residues. The receptor was derived from a human donor in good health. What was sequenced was blood. The chain combines TRBV11-2 with TRBJ2-5; TRBD2 matches 13 bases. CDR3 sequence (DNA): TGTGCCAGCAGCCCCGGGACTAGCGGGGTTGGAGAGACCCAGTACTTC. Translated: CASSPGTSGVGETQYF.